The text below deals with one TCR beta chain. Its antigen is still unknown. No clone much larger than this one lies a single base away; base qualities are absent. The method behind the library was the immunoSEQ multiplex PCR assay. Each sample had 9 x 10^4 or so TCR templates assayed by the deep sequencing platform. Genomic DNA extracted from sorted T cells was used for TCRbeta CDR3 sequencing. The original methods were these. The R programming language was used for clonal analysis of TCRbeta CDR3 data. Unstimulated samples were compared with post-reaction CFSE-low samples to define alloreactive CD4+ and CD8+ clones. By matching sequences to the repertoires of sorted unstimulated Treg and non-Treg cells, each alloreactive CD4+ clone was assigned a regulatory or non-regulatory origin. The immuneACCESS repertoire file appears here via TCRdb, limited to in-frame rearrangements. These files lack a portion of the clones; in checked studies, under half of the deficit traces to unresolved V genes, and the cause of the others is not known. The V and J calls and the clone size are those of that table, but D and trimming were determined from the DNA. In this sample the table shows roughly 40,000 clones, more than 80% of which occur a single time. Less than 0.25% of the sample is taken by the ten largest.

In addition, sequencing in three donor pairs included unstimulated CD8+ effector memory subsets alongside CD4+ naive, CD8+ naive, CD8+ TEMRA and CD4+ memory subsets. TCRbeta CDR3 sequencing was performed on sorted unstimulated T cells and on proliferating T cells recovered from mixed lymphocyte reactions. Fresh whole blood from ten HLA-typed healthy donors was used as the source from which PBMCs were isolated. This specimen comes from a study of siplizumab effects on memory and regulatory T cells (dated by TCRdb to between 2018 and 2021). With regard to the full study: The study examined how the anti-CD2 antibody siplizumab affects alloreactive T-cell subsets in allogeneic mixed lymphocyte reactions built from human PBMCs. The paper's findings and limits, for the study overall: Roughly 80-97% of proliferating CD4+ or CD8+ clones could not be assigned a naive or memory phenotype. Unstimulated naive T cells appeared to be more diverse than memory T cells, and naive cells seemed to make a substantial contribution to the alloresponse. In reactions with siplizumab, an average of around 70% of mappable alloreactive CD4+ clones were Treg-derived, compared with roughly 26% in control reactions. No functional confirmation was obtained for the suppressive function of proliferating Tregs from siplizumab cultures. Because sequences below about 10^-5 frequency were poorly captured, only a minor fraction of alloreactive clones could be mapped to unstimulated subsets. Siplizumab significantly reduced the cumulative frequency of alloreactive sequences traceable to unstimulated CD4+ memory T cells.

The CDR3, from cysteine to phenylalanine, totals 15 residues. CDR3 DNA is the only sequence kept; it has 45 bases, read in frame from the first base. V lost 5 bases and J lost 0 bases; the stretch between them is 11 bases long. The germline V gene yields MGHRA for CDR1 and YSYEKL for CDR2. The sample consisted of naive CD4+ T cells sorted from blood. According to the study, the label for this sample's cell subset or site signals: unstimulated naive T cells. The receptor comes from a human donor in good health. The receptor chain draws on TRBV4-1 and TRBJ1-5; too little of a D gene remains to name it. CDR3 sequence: CASSAYKDSNQPQHF. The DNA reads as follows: TGCGCCAGCAGCGCATACAAGGATAGCAATCAGCCCCAGCATTTT.